This T cell receptor (beta chain) was identified in a study of chemoradiotherapy in HPV16-positive cancers. Study summary: A couple of HPV16-positive patients' cells yielded candidate HPV-specific clones and common motifs. Study findings and constraints: HPV-responsive T-cell expansion during chemoradiotherapy was linked to improved recurrence-free survival in HPV16-positive patients. During treatment, candidate HPV-specific clones and E7-related motifs expanded in tumor.

On this clone itself: The target antigen is unknown.

The method was immunoSEQ multiplex PCR; TCRdb's version includes in-frame clones alone and lacks a portion of them. Counted here are over 8,500 clones, about 90% occurring once; the ten biggest clones make up around an eighth. The sequence derives from a human donor with HPV-associated anogenital cancer. The sequenced sample was blood, obtained from a patient who underwent chemoradiotherapy.

CDR3 sequence: CASSLVFPQETQYF. For the CDR3, the DNA is TGTGCCAGCAGCTTAGTCTTTCCCCAAGAGACCCAGTACTTC. The chain joins TRBV7-9 to TRBJ2-5; D not resolved. The ends were cut back, 1 base at V and 1 base at J, with 7 bases in the middle. Germline CDR1 is SEHNR and CDR2 is FQNEAQ (reference sequence). The CDR3 covers 14 residues.